These 16 T cell receptor beta chains share one sample of origin, sequenced in a study of shared clonotypes between healthy human individuals. Here immunoSEQ multiplex PCR was the method, and the copy in TCRdb shows in-frame clones only, minus some. This table holds about 980,000 clones, 76% found once. What was sequenced was memory CD4+ T cells sorted from blood. The subset is: CD45RA-negative fraction. These receptors were collected from a man between 18 and 35 years old in good health.

J is TRBJ1-2 and V is TRBV2; 9 nucleotides line up with TRBD1. The CDR3 runs to 16 residues. With 1 base clipped from V and 8 bases from J, the junction kept 11 bases outside the gene matches. CDR1 SNHLY and CDR2 FYNNEI come from the germline V gene. CDR3 DNA sequence: TGTGCCAGCAGTGAAGATGGGACAGGGAGGGTGAGGGGCTACACCTTC. Translating it yields CASSEDGTGRVRGYTF.

V and J are TRBV2 and TRBJ2-1; D may match TRBD1 or TRBD2 (5 bases each). V lost 5 bases to trimming and J lost 4 bases, with 15 bases between them. Germline CDR1 SNHLY, CDR2 FYNNEI. This CDR3 has 15 residues. CDR3 sequence reads: CASSRDVQGYNEQFF. The CDR3 DNA sequence: TGTGCCAGCAGTCGGGACGTCCAAGGGTACAATGAGCAGTTCTTC.

The chain links TRBV29-1 to TRBJ1-1; D is uncertain. The CDR3 loop spans 11 amino acids. Germline values: CDR1 SQVTM, CDR2 ANQGSEA. V lost 4 bases to trimming and J lost 5 bases, with 8 bases between them. The CDR3 bases are TGCAGCGTTGTCTTTGCGACTGAAGCTTTCTTT. Translated: CSVVFATEAFF.

The chain recombines TRBV10-3 with TRBJ1-5; D uncertain. CDR3 length equals 15 residues. V was pared by 0 bases and J by 4 bases, with 10 bases between. Germline V gene sequence: CDR1 ENHRY, CDR2 SYGVKD. The CDR3: CAISESGTMNQPQHF. The CDR3 coding sequence is TGTGCCATCAGTGAGTCAGGCACGATGAATCAGCCCCAGCATTTT.

The chain uses TRBV9 and TRBJ1-1; tentatively, D is TRBD1 (5 bases). V shed 0 bases and J shed 5 bases, with 14 bases lying between them. Germline CDR1 SGDLS, CDR2 YYNGEE. The CDR3 is made up of 15 amino acids. The CDR3 region is CASSVVGTSKTEAFF. In nucleotides, the CDR3 is TGTGCCAGCAGCGTAGTTGGGACCTCTAAAACTGAAGCTTTCTTT. Complete variable domain (other parts from reference TRBV9 and TRBJ1-1): DSGVTQTPKHLITATGQRVTLRCSPRSGDLSVYWYQQSLDQGLQFLIQYYNGEERAKGNILERFSAQQFPDLHSELNLSSLELGDSALYFCASSVVGTSKTEAFFGQGTRLTVV.

Worth noting for this clone: This specimen includes other DNA sequences encoding the same CDR3. This rearrangement joins TRBV10-3 to TRBJ1-5, with D perhaps TRBD1 (6 bases). The V gene lost 2 bases and the J gene lost 1 base, with 6 bases spanning the gap. Germline V gives CDR1 ENHRY, CDR2 SYGVKD. The CDR3 extends over 14 amino acids. The chain's CDR3 is CAISERGSNQPQHF. CDR3 sequence (DNA): TGTGCCATCAGTGAGAGGGGGAGCAATCAGCCCCAGCATTTT.

Comment on this clone: Other DNA sequences from this sample encode an identical CDR3 as well. The gene calls are TRBV27 and TRBJ2-1; no firm D call. The germline V gene has CDR1 MNHEY and CDR2 SMNVEV (reference sequence). V was clipped by 3 bases and J by 2 bases, with 8 bases between them. The CDR3 consists of 14 residues. In DNA form, the CDR3 reads TGTGCCAGCAGTTTGGGCGGAGCCTACAATGAGCAGTTCTTC. It is translated as CASSLGGAYNEQFF.

This clone occurred many times. Other DNA variants within this sample encode the same CDR3. The chain is built from TRBV7-2 and TRBJ1-1, with D possibly being TRBD1 (5 bases). Germline assignment: CDR1 SGHTA and CDR2 FQGNSA. CDR3 length: 14 amino acids. V lost 0 bases and J 1 base, leaving 6 bases between the germline ends. This CDR3 is CASSLAQGNTEAFF. CDR3 DNA sequence: TGTGCCAGCAGCTTAGCCCAGGGGAACACTGAAGCTTTCTTT.

The chain is built from TRBV27 and TRBJ2-3; D is ambiguous. CDR3 length: 12 amino acids. V was trimmed by 5 bases and J by 1 base, leaving 4 bases between them. CDR1 and CDR2 (germline): MNHEY, SMNVEV (reference sequence). In nucleotides, the CDR3 is TGTGCCAGCAGTCCAGGCACAGATACGCAGTATTTT. Translated, it gives CASSPGTDTQYF.

The CDR3 protein is CASSVDHSTGELFF. The DNA of the CDR3 is TGTGCCAGCAGCGTAGACCACTCCACGGGGGAGCTGTTTTTT. This rearrangement joins TRBV9 to TRBJ2-2; D ambiguous. The CDR3 loop spans 14 amino acids. V shed 0 bases and J shed 8 bases, with 11 bases lying between them. Germline V gives CDR1 SGDLS, CDR2 YYNGEE.

The chain recombines TRBV5-1 with TRBJ2-5; weak D call: TRBD1 (6 bases). V was trimmed by 4 bases and J by 4 bases, leaving 14 bases between them. Germline CDR1 and CDR2: SGHRS and YFSETQ. The CDR3 covers 14 residues. CDR3 coding DNA: TGCGCCAGCAGCAATACAGGGATAGCAGAGACCCAGTACTTC. It codes for CASSNTGIAETQYF. The full variable domain, its missing parts supplied by reference TRBV5-1 and TRBJ2-5, is KAGVTQTPRYLIKTRGQQVTLSCSPISGHRSVSWYQQTPGQGLQFLFEYFSETQRNKGNFPGRFSGRQFSNSRSEMNVSTLELGDSALYLCASSNTGIAETQYFGPGTRLLVL.

The chain recombines TRBV29-1 with TRBJ2-6; TRBD1 is a possible D gene (6 bases). V was clipped by 5 bases and J by 1 base, with 9 bases between them. Germline V gene lookup returns CDR1 SQVTM and CDR2 ANQGSEA. The CDR3 is 14 amino acids. The CDR3 region is CSVSQGSGANVLTF. CDR3 DNA: TGCAGCGTTTCACAGGGTTCTGGGGCCAACGTCCTGACTTTC.

As for this clone: The same CDR3 arises from other DNA sequences in this sample as well. V is TRBV7-2 and J is TRBJ1-1; possible D gene TRBD1, 6 bases. The germline V gene has CDR1 SGHTA and CDR2 FQGNSA. The CDR3 sequence is 13 residues long. Trimming shortened V by 1 base and J by 4 bases, and 7 bases separated the two germline ends. CDR3 DNA: TGTGCCAGCAGCTTAGGGGGGCGCACTGAAGCTTTCTTT. It codes for CASSLGGRTEAFF.

The sample holds one count of this clone. The chain is built from TRBV7-2 and TRBJ2-7; D ambiguous. This CDR3 is built from 13 residues. The V end was cut by 5 bases, the J end by 2 bases, with 10 bases between. From germline, CDR1 is SGHTA and CDR2 FQGNSA. The CDR3: CASSHPGTYEQYF. In DNA form, the CDR3 reads TGTGCCAGCAGCCACCCAGGTACCTACGAGCAGTACTTC. The full variable domain, its missing parts supplied by reference TRBV7-2 and TRBJ2-7, is GAGVSQSPSNKVTEKGKDVELRCDPISGHTALYWYRQSLGQGLEFLIYFQGNSAPDKSGLPSDRFSAERTGGSVSTLTIQRTQQEDSAVYLCASSHPGTYEQYFGPGTRLTVT.

This clone came up once. This chain joins TRBV28 and TRBJ1-2, with D perhaps TRBD1 (5 bases). CDR3 length: 14 residues. Germline CDR1 is MDHEN and CDR2 is SYDVKM. V gave up 7 bases and J gave up 3 bases, with 15 bases separating them. CDR3 sequence reads: CASTRGRVDYGYTF. The DNA for the CDR3 is TGTGCCAGCACCCGCGGCAGGGTAGACTATGGCTACACCTTC.

The gene calls are TRBV11-3 and TRBJ2-5, with a possible D match to TRBD2 (6 bases). Trimming shortened V by 2 bases and J by 2 bases, and 9 bases separated the two germline ends. The CDR3 sequence is 14 residues long. Germline V lookup: CDR1 SGHNT, CDR2 YENEEA. CDR3 amino acids: CASSLNGGQETQYF. DNA for the CDR3: TGTGCCAGCAGCTTAAACGGAGGGCAAGAGACCCAGTACTTC.